This TCR beta chain was identified during a study of T cells after yellow fever vaccination (dated by TCRdb to about 2019). As for the study more broadly: The SMART-Seq v4 Ultra Low Input RNA kit was used to prepare libraries from fractions with low cell numbers. Blood was collected at multiple timepoints before and after primary and secondary immunization, and bulk PBMC replicates and cell subsets were isolated. Two healthy male donors made up the cohort, one aged 18 to 30 years and the other aged 30 to 40 years. To follow T-cell clones before and after primary and booster YFV17D yellow fever vaccination, bulk TCR alpha and beta repertoires were sequenced over time. What the authors observed across the whole study: After the booster, most clones that had expanded after primary vaccination were detected again (around 95% of CD4 and roughly 86% of CD8), suggesting broad maintenance of memory. A small share of clonotypes was detected in both CD4 and CD8 compartments, with the overlap likely arising from convergent recombination. FACS-sorted repertoires could contain abundant contaminating clonotypes from the bulk population, so computational filtering was required. Only a couple of donors were included in the study, so the extent to which the findings can be generalized is limited. Compared with the primary T-cell response, the secondary T-cell response was faster but weaker, reaching its peak on day 5 rather than on day 15.

From a lookup of the germline V gene, CDR1 and CDR2 are SGHRS and YFSETQ. V drops 3 bases and J drops 2 bases, leaving 15 bases in between. The CDR3 runs 16 residues from the cysteine to the phenylalanine. CDR3 DNA is the only sequence kept; it has 48 bases, read in frame from the first base. Sequencing was carried out with an Illumina NovaSeq 6000. TCR cDNA was made using 5'RACE template switching, a step that added a universal primer site and unique molecular identifiers. cDNA synthesis was primed from both the TCR alpha and TCR beta constant segments. Two PCR steps were used to amplify libraries, with sample barcodes and sequencing adapters being added in the second step. Sequencing of libraries was done on Illumina HiSeq 2500 (2x100 bp) or NovaSeq (2x150 bp). The source study handled its data this way. MIGEC handled demultiplexing of reads and collapsing into UMI consensus sequences, while MiXCR performed V(D)J alignment. Vaccine-responding clonotypes were identified with edgeR using replicate PBMC samples, with FDR below 0.01 and a log2 fold change above 5 up to day 15 being required. CD4 or CD8 identity was assigned to each bulk clonotype according to whether the clonotype was present at higher abundance in the sequenced CD4 repertoire or the sequenced CD8 repertoire. Using fastp trimming at Q25 and MiXCR clonotype assembly, TCRdb reanalyzed the public sequencing data and kept in-frame beta chains. Each CDR3 protein gets just one entry, which takes the most common genes and DNA from the rows behind it. The V and J calls here are based on TCRdb, not the publication. The sample table records just over 300,000 distinct CDR3 sequences; approximately 3.9% of these occur just once. The top ten clones comprise around 22% of the sample.

The label giving this sample's treatment or condition can be read as: live attenuated yellow fever vaccine strain. At each blood-draw timepoint, two biological replicates of bulk PBMCs were collected. A standard Ficoll-Paque protocol was used to isolate PBMCs from peripheral blood. RNA was extracted with TriZol from bulk PBMCs, CD4 and CD8 fractions, and dextramer-positive and dextramer-negative fractions. For this clonotype: The antigen it binds to is not known. Base qualities were left out, and no much larger clone turns up one base away.

The sample here was PBMCs, taken on the day of the yellow fever booster vaccination. Recombination joined TRBV5-1 with TRBJ2-1, with a tentative D gene TRBD2 over 7 matching bases. The TCR was taken from a man aged 18 to 29 who received the YFV17D yellow fever vaccine. The DNA sequence is TGCGCCAGCAGCTCAATGTCGGGGGGCCCCTACAATGAGCAGTTCTTC. Its protein reads: CASSSMSGGPYNEQFF.